This TCR beta chain comes out of a study of metastatic and nonmetastatic thyroid tumors (dated by TCRdb to the early 2020s). Concerning the study at large: Repertoires were compared across peripheral blood and tumor or nodule tissue samples from malignant and benign thyroid patients.

None of the patients had been given any treatment before thyroid surgery. Patient clinical samples collected from about 2012 to 2018 were retrospectively analysed using T-cell receptor beta sequencing. Broad study findings and their caveats: TCR beta diversity was reported as significantly higher in malignant tumors than in benign nodules, in both blood and tumor samples.

Library prep was done by PCR. For sequencing, an Illumina HiSeq 4000 was employed. High-throughput sequencing was used to profile the CDR3 region of the TCR beta-chain in every patient. As for how the authors treated the data: The researchers built a classifier to tell apart papillary thyroid cancer patients with distant metastasis, based on CDR3 differences among clinicopathological groups. The Shannon index was used to assess repertoire diversity, and the Morisita-Horn index was used to assess tumor-blood repertoire similarity. The public sequencing data were trimmed at Q25 with fastp and processed into clonotypes with MiXCR by TCRdb, which kept only in-frame beta chains. TCRdb's processing, not the authors' own work, is the source of the V and J calls. This sample has 20,000 to 25,000 clones in its table, and about a fifth of those were observed once. The ten largest clones capture roughly 30% of the sample.

This clone is classified as medium-sized (0.01 to 0.1%). Its antigen is currently not known. No much larger clonotype is one base removed from it; base qualities were not supplied. The germline V gene provides CDR1 KGHDR and CDR2 SFDVKD. The CDR3, cysteine through phenylalanine, is 14 amino acids long. CDR3 DNA is the only sequence kept; it has 42 bases, read in frame from the first base. Trimmed from V: 4 bases; trimmed from J: 3 bases; junction bases lacking a gene match: 4. This sequence originates from a female donor with papillary thyroid cancer or a benign thyroid nodule (not recorded which). Some clones in this sample may be carry-over from other donors' samples. Recombination joined TRBV24-1 with TRBJ1-2; the junction holds 7 bases that match TRBD1. The sample comprised blood. The nucleotides are TGTGCCACCAGTGAAACAGGGGAAGACTATGGCTACACCTTC. It specifies CATSETGEDYGYTF.